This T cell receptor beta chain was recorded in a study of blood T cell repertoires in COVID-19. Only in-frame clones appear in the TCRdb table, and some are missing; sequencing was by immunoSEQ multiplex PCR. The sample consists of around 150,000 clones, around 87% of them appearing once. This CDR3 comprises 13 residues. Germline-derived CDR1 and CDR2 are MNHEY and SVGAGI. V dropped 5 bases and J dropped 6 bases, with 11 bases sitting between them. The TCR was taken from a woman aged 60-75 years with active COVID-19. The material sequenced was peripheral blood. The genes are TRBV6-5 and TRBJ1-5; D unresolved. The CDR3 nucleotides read TGTGCCAGCAGTACCTCTCAGGCTCAGCCCCAGCATTTT. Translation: CASSTSQAQPQHF.